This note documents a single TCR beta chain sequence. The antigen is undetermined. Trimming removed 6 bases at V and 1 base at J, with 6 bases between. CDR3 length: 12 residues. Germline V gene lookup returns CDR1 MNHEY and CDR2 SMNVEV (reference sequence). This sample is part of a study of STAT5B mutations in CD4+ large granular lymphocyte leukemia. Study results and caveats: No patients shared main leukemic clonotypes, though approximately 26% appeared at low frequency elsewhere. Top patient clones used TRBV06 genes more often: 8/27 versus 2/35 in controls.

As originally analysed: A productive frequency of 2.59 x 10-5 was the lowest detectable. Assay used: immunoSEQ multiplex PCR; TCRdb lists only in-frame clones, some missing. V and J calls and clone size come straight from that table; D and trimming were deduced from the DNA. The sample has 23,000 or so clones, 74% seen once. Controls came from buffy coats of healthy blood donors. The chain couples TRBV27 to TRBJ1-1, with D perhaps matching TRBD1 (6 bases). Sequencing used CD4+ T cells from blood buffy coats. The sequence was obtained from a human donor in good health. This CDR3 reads CASRTGNTEAFF. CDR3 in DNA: TGTGCCAGCAGGACAGGGAACACTGAAGCTTTCTTT.